This T cell receptor beta chain came from a study of cytomegalovirus exposure and HLA in healthy donors. Trimming took 3 bases from V and 1 from J, leaving 13 bases between them. From germline, CDR1 is MNHNS and CDR2 SASEGT. This CDR3 is 16 amino acids long. Data came from immunoSEQ multiplex PCR; TCRdb stores just in-frame clones and leaves some out. Of roughly 150,000 clones in the sample, 94% were seen once. V and J are TRBV6-1 and TRBJ1-3, with D possibly matching TRBD1 (6 bases). This clonotype was sampled from a man aged 18 to 29 in good health and CMV-seropositive. Sequencing was done on a sample of PBMCs. The CDR3 loop is CASSERTALSGNTIYF. CDR3 nucleotide sequence: TGTGCCAGCAGTGAGCGGACAGCCTTATCTGGAAACACCATATATTTT.